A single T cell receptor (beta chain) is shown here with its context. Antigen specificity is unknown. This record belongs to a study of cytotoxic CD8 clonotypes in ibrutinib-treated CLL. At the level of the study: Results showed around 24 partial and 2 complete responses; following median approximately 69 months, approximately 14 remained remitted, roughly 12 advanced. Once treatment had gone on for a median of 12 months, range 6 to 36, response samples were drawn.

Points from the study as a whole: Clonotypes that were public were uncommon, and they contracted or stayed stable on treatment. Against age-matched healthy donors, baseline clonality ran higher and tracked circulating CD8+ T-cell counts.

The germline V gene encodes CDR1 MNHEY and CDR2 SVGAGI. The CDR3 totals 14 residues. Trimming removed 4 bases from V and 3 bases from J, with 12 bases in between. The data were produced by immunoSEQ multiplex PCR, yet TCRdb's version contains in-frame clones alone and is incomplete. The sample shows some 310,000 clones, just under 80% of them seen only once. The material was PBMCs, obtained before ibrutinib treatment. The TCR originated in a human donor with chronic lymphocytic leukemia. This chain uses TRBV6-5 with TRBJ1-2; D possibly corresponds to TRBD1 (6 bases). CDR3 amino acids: CASSSRQADYGYTF. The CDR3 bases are TGTGCCAGCAGTTCCCGACAGGCGGACTATGGCTACACCTTC.